These 28 T cell receptor beta chains were sequenced from one sample in a study of T cell responses to AZD1222 COVID-19 vaccine. Profiling relied on immunoSEQ multiplex PCR, and the TCRdb table lists in-frame clones only, not all of them. The sample lists some 150,000 clones; over 75% were seen once. The source was peripheral blood, collected on day 0 of AZD1222 vaccination. These receptors were collected from an adult in good health.

The V call is TRBV7-2, the J call TRBJ2-1; TRBD2 matches 9 bases. The germline V gene has CDR1 SGHTA and CDR2 FQGNSA. The CDR3 runs to 18 residues. V was pared by 1 base and J by 2 bases, with 9 bases of the junction left unmatched. In nucleotides, the CDR3 is TGTGCCAGCAGCTTAGTCCCTAGCGGGGTGGGGACCTACAATGAGCAGTTCTTC. Its protein is CASSLVPSGVGTYNEQFF.

This chain uses TRBV3-1 (or the pseudogene TRBV3-2) with TRBJ2-3, with 11 bases lining up with TRBD2. Germline V CDR1 and CDR2: LGHDT, YNNKEL (reference sequence). Unmatched junction bases numbered 15, after V lost 4 bases and J lost 0 bases. The CDR3 sequence is 20 residues long. The CDR3 protein is CASSPAPGTSGSTSTDTQYF. The CDR3, as DNA: TGTGCCAGCAGCCCGGCTCCCGGGACTAGCGGTTCTACTAGCACAGATACGCAGTATTTT.

The rearrangement links TRBV5-1 to TRBJ1-4, with a tentative D call TRBD1 (6 bases). The CDR3 sequence is 16 residues long. Germline-derived CDR1 and CDR2 are SGHRS and YFSETQ. V was trimmed by 0 bases and J by 4 bases, leaving 13 bases between them. CDR3 sequence (DNA): TGCGCCAGCAGCTTGGCCGTAACAGGGCTTAATGAAAAACTGTTTTTT. It is translated as CASSLAVTGLNEKLFF.

The chain is built from TRBV9 and TRBJ1-1, with TRBD1 matching over 10 bases. The CDR3 runs to 14 residues. Germline trimming cut 3 bases from V and 6 bases from J; bases unmatched to any gene: 5. CDR1 is SGDLS, CDR2 YYNGEE, per germline. In DNA form, the CDR3 reads TGTGCCAGCAGCGGTGGACAGGGGGATCCTGAAGCTTTCTTT. Residues: CASSGGQGDPEAFF.

This chain joins TRBV11-3 and TRBJ2-2, with D possibly being TRBD2 (6 bases). Trimming pared 5 bases from V and 8 bases from J, leaving 15 bases between. Germline loops: CDR1 SGHNT, CDR2 YENEEA. This CDR3 comprises 14 residues. In nucleotides, the CDR3 is TGTGCCAGCAGCCCATGGGCGGGGAGTGGGGAGCTGTTTTTT. The encoded protein is CASSPWAGSGELFF.

This chain links TRBV7-6 with TRBJ2-5; TRBD2 agrees at 15 bases. The CDR3 sequence is 19 residues long. V dropped 2 bases and J dropped 4; count of bases not matched to a gene: 11. Germline assignment: CDR1 SGHVS and CDR2 FNYEAQ. This chain's CDR3 is CASSLLRRTSGGAIETQYF. Written as DNA, the CDR3 is TGTGCCAGCAGCTTACTCAGAAGGACTAGCGGGGGGGCAATAGAGACCCAGTACTTC.

The chain carries TRBV10-1 and TRBJ2-7; possible D gene TRBD1, 6 bases. Trimming shortened V by 3 bases and J by 3 bases, and 9 bases separated the two germline ends. The CDR3 consists of 13 residues. Germline loops: CDR1 WNHNN, CDR2 SYGVQD (reference sequence). In nucleotides, the CDR3 is TGCGCCAGCAGTGATCACAGGGTCTACGAGCAGTACTTC. It translates to CASSDHRVYEQYF.

V is TRBV30 and J is TRBJ2-2; the D is unclear. Trimming removed 0 bases at V and 6 bases at J, with 2 bases between. Looked up from germline, CDR1 is GTSNPN and CDR2 is SVGIG (reference sequence). This CDR3 spans 11 amino acids. The CDR3 loop reads CAWSVPGELFF. Written as DNA, the CDR3 is TGTGCCTGGAGTGTGCCCGGGGAGCTGTTTTTT.

The rearrangement links TRBV4-2 to TRBJ2-6; no definite D call. The V gene's germline CDR1 is LGHNA and CDR2 YNFKEQ. The V end was cut by 3 bases, the J end by 0 bases, with 6 bases between. The CDR3 is 15 amino acids. The CDR3 DNA reads TGTGCCAGCAGCCAGGGCTACTCTGGGGCCAACGTCCTGACTTTC. Residues: CASSQGYSGANVLTF.

This clone was counted a single time. The rearrangement joins TRBV11-3 to TRBJ2-1; no definite D call. Germline V CDR1 and CDR2: SGHNT, YENEEA. With 0 bases removed from V and 5 bases from J, the gap between germline ends came to 5 bases. This CDR3 contains 13 residues. CDR3 region: CASSLEGNNEQFF. DNA of the CDR3: TGTGCCAGCAGCTTAGAGGGAAACAATGAGCAGTTCTTC.

The chain has TRBV6-5 and TRBJ1-5; tentative D call: TRBD1 (6 bases). CDR3 length: 13 amino acids. V was pared by 6 bases and J by 6 bases, with 12 bases between. The germline gives CDR1 MNHEY, CDR2 SVGAGI. The CDR3 region is CASRRQAVQPQHF. The CDR3 DNA is TGTGCCAGCAGAAGACAGGCCGTTCAGCCCCAGCATTTT.

The chain couples TRBV20-1 to TRBJ2-1; D is unclear. The length of the CDR3 is 9 residues. CDR1 and CDR2 (germline): DFQATT, SNEGSKA (reference sequence). Trimming removed 7 bases from V and 10 bases from J, with 8 bases in between. CDR3 sequence (DNA): TGCAGTGTCAGCCACGAGCAGTTCTTC. It encodes CSVSHEQFF.

CDR3 protein: CASSSQGAYGYTF. The CDR3 region has the DNA TGTGCCAGCAGCTCACAGGGGGCGTATGGCTACACCTTC. The rearrangement links TRBV11-2 to TRBJ1-2; 9 bases fit TRBD1. The CDR3 runs to 13 residues. The V gene's germline CDR1 is SGHAT and CDR2 FQNNGV. Trimming removed 4 bases from V and 5 bases from J; junction bases left unmatched: 2.

This clone was recorded a few times. V and J are TRBV5-6 and TRBJ1-1; D is unclear. The CDR3 runs 14 residues. The V gene's germline CDR1 is SGHDT and CDR2 YYEEEE. Trimming took 0 bases from V and 5 from J, leaving 11 bases between them. Here the CDR3 DNA reads TGTGCCAGCAGCTTGGCAAGGGTTCCTACTGAAGCTTTCTTT. It is translated as CASSLARVPTEAFF. The whole variable domain, remainder taken from reference TRBV5-6 and TRBJ1-1, is DAGVTQSPTHLIKTRGQQVTLRCSPKSGHDTVSWYQQALGQGPQFIFQYYEEEERQRGNFPDRFSGHQFPNYSSELNVNALLLGDSALYLCASSLARVPTEAFFGQGTRLTVV.

The chain recombines TRBV3-1 (or the pseudogene TRBV3-2) with TRBJ1-1, with unresolved D. V was shortened by 3 bases and J by 5 bases, with 4 bases between the two germline ends. The germline V gene encodes CDR1 LGHDT and CDR2 YNNKEL (reference sequence). The CDR3 covers 11 residues. The CDR3 loop reads CASSQGTEAFF. The CDR3 DNA follows: TGTGCCAGCAGCCAGGGAACTGAAGCTTTCTTT.

The CDR3 loop is CATSDSNRGQETQYF. As DNA, the CDR3 is TGTGCCACCAGTGATTCGAACAGGGGTCAAGAGACCCAGTACTTC. This chain links TRBV24-1 with TRBJ2-5, with TRBD1 matching over 7 bases. There are 15 residues in the CDR3. Germline V CDR1 and CDR2: KGHDR, SFDVKD. V gave up 2 bases and J gave up 2 bases; unmatched junction bases: 4.

This clone appeared a few times. This chain links TRBV18 with TRBJ2-2, with D maybe TRBD2 (5 bases). The CDR3 is 13 residues long. Germline CDR1 is KGHSH and CDR2 is LQKENI. Trimming left V 6 bases short and J 8 bases short, with 13 bases between. This CDR3 reads CASSAASPGELFF. The CDR3 nucleotides read TGTGCCAGCTCGGCGGCTAGCCCAGGGGAGCTGTTTTTT.

The chain links TRBV3-1 (or the pseudogene TRBV3-2) to TRBJ1-4; tentative D call: TRBD1 (5 bases). Germline CDR1 is LGHDT and CDR2 is YNNKEL (reference sequence). The CDR3 has 14 residues. Trimming removed 6 bases from V and 3 bases from J, with 11 bases in between. In nucleotides, the CDR3 is TGTGCCAGCAGTACGACAGTTCCTAATGAAAAACTGTTTTTT. Amino acids: CASSTTVPNEKLFF.

The V call is TRBV5-1, the J call TRBJ2-1, with no clear D. Germline CDR1 is SGHRS and CDR2 is YFSETQ. The length of the CDR3 is 14 residues. V was pared by 1 base and J by 0 bases, with 5 bases between. The DNA for the CDR3 is TGCGCCAGCAGCTTGAGACTCTCCTACAATGAGCAGTTCTTC. It encodes CASSLRLSYNEQFF.

A single count supports this clone. V usage is TRBV29-1 and J usage is TRBJ2-7; D is undetermined. CDR1 and CDR2 (germline): SQVTM, ANQGSEA. This CDR3 comprises 12 residues. Between the trimmed V and J ends, which lost 7 bases and 3 bases, there was a span of 13 bases. The CDR3 nucleotides read TGCAGCGCCCGAGTTATCAGCTACGAGCAGTACTTC. Translated: CSARVISYEQYF.

The chain is built from TRBV6-5 and TRBJ2-3; D is possibly TRBD2 (6 bases). V lost 4 bases to trimming and J lost 0 bases, with 8 bases between them. The CDR3 contains 14 residues. CDR1 is MNHEY, CDR2 SVGAGI, per germline. The CDR3 DNA reads TGTGCCAGCAGTTGGGGGGTTAGCACAGATACGCAGTATTTT. It specifies CASSWGVSTDTQYF.

The J gene is TRBJ2-1, the V gene TRBV9, with D unclear. Trimming stripped 0 bases from V and 4 bases from J, with 8 bases between. Germline V lookup: CDR1 SGDLS, CDR2 YYNGEE. The CDR3 is 14 amino acids. The CDR3 region has the DNA TGTGCCAGCAGCGTAGGTCCCTTATACAATGAGCAGTTCTTC. Translated, it gives CASSVGPLYNEQFF.

This chain connects TRBV27 to TRBJ1-4; maybe TRBD1 (5 bases). The V gene's germline CDR1 is MNHEY and CDR2 SMNVEV (reference sequence). Trimming pared 7 bases from V and 3 bases from J, leaving 9 bases between. This CDR3 is 13 amino acids long. The CDR3 region has the DNA TGTGCCAGCAACAGGTCTCCTAATGAAAAACTGTTTTTT. Translating it yields CASNRSPNEKLFF.

V usage is TRBV9 and J usage is TRBJ2-2, with D possibly being TRBD1 (5 bases). The CDR3 has 14 amino acids. Germline CDR1 and CDR2: SGDLS and YYNGEE. The V gene lost 5 bases and the J gene lost 1 base, with 9 bases spanning the gap. The CDR3: CASRDTGNTGELFF. CDR3 coding DNA: TGTGCCAGCAGGGATACAGGGAACACCGGGGAGCTGTTTTTT.

The sample holds one count of this clone. The J gene is TRBJ1-2, the V gene TRBV7-2; D call uncertain. CDR1 is SGHTA, CDR2 FQGNSA, per germline. This CDR3 is 11 amino acids long. Between the trimmed V and J ends, which lost 2 bases and 7 bases, there was a span of 5 bases. CDR3 residues: CASSLLGGYTF. CDR3 DNA sequence: TGTGCCAGCAGCTTATTAGGTGGCTACACCTTC.

The chain combines TRBV5-4 with TRBJ1-1; D gene ambiguous. This CDR3 is built from 13 residues. Trimming shortened V by 4 bases and J by 6 bases, and 13 bases separated the two germline ends. Germline V gives CDR1 SGHNT, CDR2 YYREEE (reference sequence). CDR3 nucleotide sequence: TGTGCCAGCAGCAGGTCTCCGTTGCCTGAAGCTTTCTTT. It yields the protein CASSRSPLPEAFF. The entire variable domain, with the rest obtained from reference TRBV5-4 and TRBJ1-1, is as follows: ETGVTQSPTHLIKTRGQQVTLRCSSQSGHNTVSWYQQALGQGPQFIFQYYREEENGRGNFPPRFSGLQFPNYSSELNVNALELDDSALYLCASSRSPLPEAFFGQGTRLTVV.

In nucleotides, the CDR3 is TGTGCCAGCGCGGACAGGGTAGGGGGCGAGACCCAGTACTTC. Amino acid sequence: CASADRVGGETQYF. The chain is built from TRBV2 and TRBJ2-5, with 8 bases fitting TRBD1. The CDR3 spans 14 residues. V trimming: 8 bases; J trimming: 5 bases; junction bases outside the gene matches: 10. Looked up from germline, CDR1 is SNHLY and CDR2 is FYNNEI.

The rearrangement links TRBV5-6 to TRBJ1-4, with TRBD1 as a possible D gene (5 bases). The CDR3 length is 14 residues. Trimming removed 3 bases from V and 10 bases from J, with 16 bases in between. Germline assignment: CDR1 SGHDT and CDR2 YYEEEE. The CDR3, as DNA: TGTGCCAGCAGCTATCGGACCGGGACGGGAAAACTGTTTTTT. It is translated as CASSYRTGTGKLFF.